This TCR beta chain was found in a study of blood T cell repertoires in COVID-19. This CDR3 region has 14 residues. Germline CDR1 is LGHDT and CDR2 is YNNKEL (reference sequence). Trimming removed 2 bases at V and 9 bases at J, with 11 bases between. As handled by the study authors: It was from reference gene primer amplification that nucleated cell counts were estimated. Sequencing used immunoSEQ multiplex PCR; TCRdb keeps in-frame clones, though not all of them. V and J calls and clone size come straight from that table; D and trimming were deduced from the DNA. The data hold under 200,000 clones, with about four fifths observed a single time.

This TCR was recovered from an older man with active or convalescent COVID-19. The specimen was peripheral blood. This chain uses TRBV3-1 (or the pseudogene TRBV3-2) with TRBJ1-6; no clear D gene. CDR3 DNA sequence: TGTGCCAGCAGCCAAAAAGCGGCCGGTTCACCCCTCCACTTT. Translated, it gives CASSQKAAGSPLHF.